The sequence of this T cell receptor (beta chain) was determined in a study of CXCR3-negative and CXCR3-positive naive CD8 T cells. Points from the study as a whole: The study found more hydrophobic TRB CDR3s in CXCR3-positive naive cells than in CXCR3-negative naive cells. Memory CD8+ T cell repertoires were far less diverse than both naive subsets. Naive subsets showed comparable surface CD5, and TCR interaction strength was also inferred from TRB CDR3 physicochemistry.

Each TRB cDNA library was prepared by 5' RACE (with UMI labels). Following a re-call of the 5' RACE reads, TCRdb has one entry per CDR3 protein and lacks DNA. The sample includes 75,000 to 100,000 distinct CDR3 sequences. A remark on this clonotype: Its antigen is not identified.

Every subset of CD8+ T cells was sorted in triplicate at 250,000 to 350,000 cells each. Naive CD8+ T cells showed a CD45RO-CCR7+CD27+CD95- phenotype. The length of the CDR3 is 14 residues. The germline CDR1 and CDR2 sequences are ENHRY and SYGVKD. Source material: naive CXCR3+ CD8+ T cells from blood. Stated subset: CD45RO-CCR7+CD27+CD95- naive CD8+ T cells expressing CXCR3 (TNR3+). The sequence was collected from a human donor in good health. Some clones in this sample may be carry-over from other donors' samples. The chain joins TRBV10-3 to TRBJ1-2. This CDR3 is CAISDSGSNYGYTF.